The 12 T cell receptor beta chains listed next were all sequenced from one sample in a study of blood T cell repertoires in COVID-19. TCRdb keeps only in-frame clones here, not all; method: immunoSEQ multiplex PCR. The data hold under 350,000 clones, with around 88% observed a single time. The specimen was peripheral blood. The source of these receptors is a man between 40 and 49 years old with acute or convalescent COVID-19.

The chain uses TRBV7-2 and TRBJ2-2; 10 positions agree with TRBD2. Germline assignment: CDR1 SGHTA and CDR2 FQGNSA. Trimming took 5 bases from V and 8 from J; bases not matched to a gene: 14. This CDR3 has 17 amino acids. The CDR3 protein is CASSPGPQRGGLGELFF. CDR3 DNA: TGTGCCAGCAGCCCCGGTCCCCAGCGGGGGGGCCTGGGGGAGCTGTTTTTT.

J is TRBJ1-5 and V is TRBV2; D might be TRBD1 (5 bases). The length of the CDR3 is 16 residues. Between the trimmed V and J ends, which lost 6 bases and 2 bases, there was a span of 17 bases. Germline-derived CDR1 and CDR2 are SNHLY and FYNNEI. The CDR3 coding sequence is TGTGCCAGCAGCGCAGTGGAGGGGATCGGCAATCAGCCCCAGCATTTT. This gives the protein CASSAVEGIGNQPQHF.

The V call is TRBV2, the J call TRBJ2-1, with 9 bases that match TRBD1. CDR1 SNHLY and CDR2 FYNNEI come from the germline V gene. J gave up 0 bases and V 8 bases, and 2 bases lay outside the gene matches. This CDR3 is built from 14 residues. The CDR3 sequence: CASGTGSSYNEQFF. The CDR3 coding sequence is TGTGCCAGCGGGACAGGGAGCTCCTACAATGAGCAGTTCTTC.

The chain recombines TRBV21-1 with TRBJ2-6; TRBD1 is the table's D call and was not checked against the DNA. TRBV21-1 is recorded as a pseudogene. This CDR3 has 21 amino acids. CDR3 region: CASSKWNPDRGKVSGANVLTF. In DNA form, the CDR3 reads TGTGCCAGCAGCAAATGGAACCCAGACAGGGGGAAGGTTTCTGGGGCCAACGTCCTGACTTTC.

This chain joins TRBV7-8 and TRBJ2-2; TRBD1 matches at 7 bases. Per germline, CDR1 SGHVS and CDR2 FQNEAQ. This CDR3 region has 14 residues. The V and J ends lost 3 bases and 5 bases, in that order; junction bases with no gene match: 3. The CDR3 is CASSFWTGTGELFF. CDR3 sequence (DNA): TGTGCCAGCAGCTTCTGGACAGGAACCGGGGAGCTGTTTTTT.

CDR3: CASSTRDSRLLYNSPLHF. The CDR3 coding sequence is TGTGCCAGCAGTACCCGGGACAGCCGTCTCCTCTATAATTCACCCCTCCACTTT. This chain joins TRBV25-1 and TRBJ1-6; 7 bases agree with TRBD1. V was clipped by 5 bases and J by 3 bases; unmatched bases: 13. CDR1 and CDR2 from the germline V gene are MGHDK and SYGVNS. The CDR3 has 18 amino acids.

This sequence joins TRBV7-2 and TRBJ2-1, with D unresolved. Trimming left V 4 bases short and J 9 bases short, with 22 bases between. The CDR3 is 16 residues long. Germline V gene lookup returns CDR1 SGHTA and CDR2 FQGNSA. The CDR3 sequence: CASSSPTPLIGSEQFF. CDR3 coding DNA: TGTGCCAGCAGCTCACCTACCCCCCTCATCGGTAGTGAGCAGTTCTTC.

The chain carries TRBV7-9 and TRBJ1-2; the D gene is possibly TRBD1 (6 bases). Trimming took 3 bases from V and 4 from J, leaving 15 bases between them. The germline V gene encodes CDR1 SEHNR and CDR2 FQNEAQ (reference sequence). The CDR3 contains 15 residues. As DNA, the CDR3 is TGTGCCAGCAGCTTTCTACAGGGTCGCGGCTATGGCTACACCTTC. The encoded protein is CASSFLQGRGYGYTF. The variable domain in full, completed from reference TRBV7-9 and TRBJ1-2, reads DTGVSQNPRHKITKRGQNVTFRCDPISEHNRLYWYRQTLGQGPEFLTYFQNEAQLEKSRLLSDRFSAERPKGSFSTLEIQRTEQGDSAMYLCASSFLQGRGYGYTFGSGTRLTVV.

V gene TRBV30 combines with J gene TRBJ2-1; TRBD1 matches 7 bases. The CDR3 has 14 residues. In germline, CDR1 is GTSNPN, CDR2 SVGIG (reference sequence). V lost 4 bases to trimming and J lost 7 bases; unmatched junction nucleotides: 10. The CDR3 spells CAWKGAGVGNEQFF. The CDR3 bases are TGTGCCTGGAAGGGGGCAGGGGTAGGGAATGAGCAGTTCTTC.

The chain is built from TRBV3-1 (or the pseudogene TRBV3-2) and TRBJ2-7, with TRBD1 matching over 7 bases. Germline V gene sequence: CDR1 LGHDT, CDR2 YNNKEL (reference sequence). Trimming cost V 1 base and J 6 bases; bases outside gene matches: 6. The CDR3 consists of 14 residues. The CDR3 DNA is TGTGCCAGCAGCCAAGGACAGGGTACAAGCGAGCAGTACTTC. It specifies CASSQGQGTSEQYF.

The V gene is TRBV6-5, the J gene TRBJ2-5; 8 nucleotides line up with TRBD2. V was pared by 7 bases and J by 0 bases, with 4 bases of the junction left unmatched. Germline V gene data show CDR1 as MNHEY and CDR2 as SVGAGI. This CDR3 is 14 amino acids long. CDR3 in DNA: TGTGCCAGCACCCCGGGGGGGGACCAAGAGACCCAGTACTTC. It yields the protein CASTPGGDQETQYF.

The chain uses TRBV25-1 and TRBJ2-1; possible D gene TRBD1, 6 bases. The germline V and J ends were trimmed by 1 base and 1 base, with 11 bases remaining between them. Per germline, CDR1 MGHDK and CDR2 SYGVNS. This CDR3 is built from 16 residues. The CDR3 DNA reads TGTGCCAGCAGTGAATGGAGGACAGTGTCCTACAATGAGCAGTTCTTC. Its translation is CASSEWRTVSYNEQFF.